This T cell receptor (beta chain) was sequenced for a study of blood T cell repertoires in COVID-19. Study details: Whether acute or convalescent, the COVID-19 samples came from the United States, Italy and Spain. In each case, the material was cDNA or gDNA derived from T cells, B-cell-depleted T cells, or PBMCs.

The germline V gene encodes CDR1 SNHLY and CDR2 FYNNEI. CDR3 size: 15 residues. Trimming pared 5 bases from V and 1 base from J, leaving 12 bases between. Original data processing: Reference gene primer amplification gave nucleated cell count estimates. Sequencing was performed with immunoSEQ multiplex PCR; in TCRdb, only in-frame clones are kept and a portion is missing. The DNA was the basis for D and trimming; V, J and clone size are from that table. The sample consists of around 620,000 clones, more than 80% of them appearing once. The V and J genes are TRBV2 and TRBJ2-1; D is possibly TRBD2 (5 bases). The source material was peripheral blood. This TCR was recovered from a woman between 18 and 30 years old with acute or convalescent COVID-19. CDR3 protein: CASSSSGISYNEQFF. In DNA, the CDR3 is TGTGCCAGCAGTTCAAGCGGAATTTCCTACAATGAGCAGTTCTTC. The full variable domain, rest sourced from reference TRBV2 and TRBJ2-1, is EPEVTQTPSHQVTQMGQEVILRCVPISNHLYFYWYRQILGQKVEFLVSFYNNEISEKSEIFDDQFSVERPDGSNFTLKIRSTKLEDSAMYFCASSSSGISYNEQFFGPGTRLTVL.